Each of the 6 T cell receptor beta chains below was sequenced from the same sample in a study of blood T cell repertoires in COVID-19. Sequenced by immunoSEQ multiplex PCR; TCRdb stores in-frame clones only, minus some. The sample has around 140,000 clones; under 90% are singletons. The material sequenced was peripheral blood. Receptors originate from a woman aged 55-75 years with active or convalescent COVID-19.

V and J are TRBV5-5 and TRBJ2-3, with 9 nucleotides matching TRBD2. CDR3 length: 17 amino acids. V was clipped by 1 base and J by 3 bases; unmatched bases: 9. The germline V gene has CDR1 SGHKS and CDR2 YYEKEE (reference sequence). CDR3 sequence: CASSLTLAGSLTDTQYF. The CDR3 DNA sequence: TGTGCCAGCAGCTTGACTCTAGCGGGAAGCCTAACAGATACGCAGTATTTT.

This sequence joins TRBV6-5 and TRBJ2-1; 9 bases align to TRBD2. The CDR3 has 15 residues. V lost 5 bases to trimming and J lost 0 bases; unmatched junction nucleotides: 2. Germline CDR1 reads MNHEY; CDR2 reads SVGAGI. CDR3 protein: CASSPTSGSYNEQFF. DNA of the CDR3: TGTGCCAGCAGTCCGACTAGCGGCTCCTACAATGAGCAGTTCTTC.

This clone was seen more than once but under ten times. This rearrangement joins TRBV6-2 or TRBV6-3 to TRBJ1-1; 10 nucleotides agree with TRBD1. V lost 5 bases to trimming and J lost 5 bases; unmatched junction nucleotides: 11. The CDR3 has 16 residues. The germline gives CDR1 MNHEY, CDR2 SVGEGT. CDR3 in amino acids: CASSPRDRGLYTEAFF. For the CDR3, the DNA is TGTGCCAGCAGTCCCAGAGACAGGGGGCTATATACTGAAGCTTTCTTT.

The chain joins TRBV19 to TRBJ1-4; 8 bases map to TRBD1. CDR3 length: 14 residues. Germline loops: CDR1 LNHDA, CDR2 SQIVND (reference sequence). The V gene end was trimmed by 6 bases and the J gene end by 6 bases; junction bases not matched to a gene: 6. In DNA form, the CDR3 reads TGTGCCAGTAGCGGACAGGGCGGTTATGAAAAACTGTTTTTT. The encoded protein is CASSGQGGYEKLFF.

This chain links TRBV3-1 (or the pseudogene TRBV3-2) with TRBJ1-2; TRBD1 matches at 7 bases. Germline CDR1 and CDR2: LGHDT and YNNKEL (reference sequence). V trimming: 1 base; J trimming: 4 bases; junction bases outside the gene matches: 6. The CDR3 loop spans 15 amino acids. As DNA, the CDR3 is TGTGCCAGCAGCCAAGTCGCCGGGACAGCCTATGGCTACACCTTC. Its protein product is CASSQVAGTAYGYTF.

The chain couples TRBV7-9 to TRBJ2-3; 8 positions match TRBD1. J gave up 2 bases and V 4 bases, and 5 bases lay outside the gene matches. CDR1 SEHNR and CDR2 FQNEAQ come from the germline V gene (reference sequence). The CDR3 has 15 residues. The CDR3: CASSSQGAITDTQYF. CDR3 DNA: TGTGCCAGCAGCTCGCAGGGGGCTATCACAGATACGCAGTATTTT.